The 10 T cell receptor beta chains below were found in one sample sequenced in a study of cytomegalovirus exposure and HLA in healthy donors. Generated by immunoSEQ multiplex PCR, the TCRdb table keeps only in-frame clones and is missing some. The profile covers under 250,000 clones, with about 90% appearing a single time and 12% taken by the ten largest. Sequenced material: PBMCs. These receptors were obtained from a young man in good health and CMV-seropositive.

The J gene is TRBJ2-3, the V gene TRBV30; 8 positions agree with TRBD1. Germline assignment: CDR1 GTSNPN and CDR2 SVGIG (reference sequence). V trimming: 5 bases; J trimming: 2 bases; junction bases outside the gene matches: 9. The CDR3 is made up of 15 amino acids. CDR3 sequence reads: CAWEYGTGYTDTQYF. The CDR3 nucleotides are TGTGCCTGGGAATACGGGACAGGATACACAGATACGCAGTATTTT. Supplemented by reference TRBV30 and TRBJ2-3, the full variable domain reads SQTIHQWPATLVQPVGSPLSLECTVEGTSNPNLYWYRQAAGRGLQLLFYSVGIGQISSEVPQNLSASRPQDRQFILSSKKLLLSDSGFYLCAWEYGTGYTDTQYFGPGTRLTVL.

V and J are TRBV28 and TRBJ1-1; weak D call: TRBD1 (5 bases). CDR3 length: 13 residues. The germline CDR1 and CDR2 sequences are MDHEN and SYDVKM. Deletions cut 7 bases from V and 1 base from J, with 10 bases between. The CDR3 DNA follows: TGTGCCAGCAATCGACAGCAGAACACTGAAGCTTTCTTT. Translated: CASNRQQNTEAFF.

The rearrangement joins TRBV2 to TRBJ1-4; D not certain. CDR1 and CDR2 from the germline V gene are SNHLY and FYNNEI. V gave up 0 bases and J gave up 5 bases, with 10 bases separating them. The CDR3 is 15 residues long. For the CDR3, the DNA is TGTGCCAGCAGTGAAGCGCGGAGGGTCAATGAAAAACTGTTTTTT. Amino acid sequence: CASSEARRVNEKLFF.

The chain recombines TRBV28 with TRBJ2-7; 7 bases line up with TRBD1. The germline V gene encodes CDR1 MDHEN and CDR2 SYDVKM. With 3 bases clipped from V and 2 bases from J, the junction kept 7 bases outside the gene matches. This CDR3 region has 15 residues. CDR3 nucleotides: TGTGCCAGCAGTTTTGGTACAGGGGCAACCTACGAGCAGTACTTC. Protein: CASSFGTGATYEQYF.

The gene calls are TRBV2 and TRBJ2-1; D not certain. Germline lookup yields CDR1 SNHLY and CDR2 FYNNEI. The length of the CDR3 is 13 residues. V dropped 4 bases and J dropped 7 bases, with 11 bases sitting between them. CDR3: CASSVDPRNEQFF. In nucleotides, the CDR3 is TGTGCCAGCAGTGTGGACCCTCGGAATGAGCAGTTCTTC.

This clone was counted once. The CDR3 DNA sequence: TGCGCCAGTAGGTCCGGAATCTCTGGAAACACCATATATTTT. Translation: CASRSGISGNTIYF. The V and J genes are TRBV5-1 and TRBJ1-3; D remains unclear. Looked up from germline, CDR1 is SGHRS and CDR2 is YFSETQ. This CDR3 region has 14 residues. V was pared by 8 bases and J by 0 bases, with 12 bases between.

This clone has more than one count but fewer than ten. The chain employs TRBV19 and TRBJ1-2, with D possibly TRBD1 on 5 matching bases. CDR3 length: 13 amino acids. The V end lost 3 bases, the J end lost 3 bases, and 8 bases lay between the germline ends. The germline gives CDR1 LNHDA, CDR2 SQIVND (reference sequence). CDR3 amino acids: CASSIRGDYGYTF. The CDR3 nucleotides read TGTGCCAGTAGTATTAGAGGGGACTATGGCTACACCTTC. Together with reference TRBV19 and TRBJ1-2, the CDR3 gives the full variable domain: DGGITQSPKYLFRKEGQNVTLSCEQNLNHDAMYWYRQDPGQGLRLIYYSQIVNDFQKGDIAEGYSVSREKKESFPLTVTSAQKNPTAFYLCASSIRGDYGYTFGSGTRLTVV.

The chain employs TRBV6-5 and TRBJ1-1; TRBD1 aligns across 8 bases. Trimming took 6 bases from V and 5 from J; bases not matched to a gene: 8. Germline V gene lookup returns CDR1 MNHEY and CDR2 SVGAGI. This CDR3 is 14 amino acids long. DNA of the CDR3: TGTGCCAGCAGCCTCCGGACAGGGAGAACTGAAGCTTTCTTT. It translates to CASSLRTGRTEAFF.

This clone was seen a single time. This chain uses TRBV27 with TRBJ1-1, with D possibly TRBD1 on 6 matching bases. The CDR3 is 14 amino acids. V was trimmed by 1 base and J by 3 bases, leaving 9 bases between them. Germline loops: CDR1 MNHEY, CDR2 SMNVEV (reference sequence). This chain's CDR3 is CASSLFPGDTEAFF. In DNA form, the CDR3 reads TGTGCCAGCAGTTTATTTCCAGGGGACACTGAAGCTTTCTTT.

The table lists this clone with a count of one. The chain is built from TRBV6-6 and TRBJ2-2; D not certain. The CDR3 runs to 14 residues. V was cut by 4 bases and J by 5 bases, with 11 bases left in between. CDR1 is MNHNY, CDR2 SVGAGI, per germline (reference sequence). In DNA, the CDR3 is TGTGCCAGCAGTTTCTATTCCGATACCGGGGAGCTGTTTTTT. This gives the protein CASSFYSDTGELFF.